This T cell receptor beta chain was sequenced for a study of cytomegalovirus exposure and HLA in healthy donors. About the study: In terms of ancestry, the Caucasian-associated cluster contained 75% to 90% of the roughly 400 genotyped donors.

On this clone: The antigen is not known.

V was pared by 7 bases and J by 5 bases, with 10 bases of the junction left unmatched. The CDR3 is 14 amino acids. Looked up from germline, CDR1 is SGHRS and CDR2 is YFSETQ. PCR involved 60 Vbeta and 13 Jbeta primers. Original handling: Unique TCR beta chains numbered roughly 83 million in a later analysis, with some 9.9 million shared. Profiled with immunoSEQ multiplex PCR; TCRdb holds only in-frame clones, not every one. The V and J calls and clone size are taken from that table; D and trimming were inferred from the DNA. This repertoire shows about 140,000 clones, more than 75% found once; its top ten account for roughly 3.1%. The study's findings and limits: Later on, analysis showed that most CMV-associated TCR beta chains appeared to be HLA-restricted. A link between a missense DCLRE1C variant and TCR beta V- and J-gene trimming emerged from a later analysis.

The clonotype originates from a man between 18 and 29 years old in good health and CMV-seropositive. Sequencing was carried out using PBMCs. The rearrangement links TRBV5-1 to TRBJ2-7, with 9 bases that match TRBD2. The CDR3 sequence: CASRTGLARDEQYF. The CDR3, as DNA: TGCGCCAGCCGGACTGGACTAGCGAGGGACGAGCAGTACTTC.